This T cell receptor (beta chain) is from a study of blood T cell repertoires in COVID-19. Study as a whole: PBMCs, B-cell-depleted T cells, or T cells provided the cDNA or gDNA that made up the material.

Profiled with immunoSEQ multiplex PCR; TCRdb holds only in-frame clones, not every one. The sample has about 150,000 clones; about four fifths are singletons. The CDR3 contains 14 residues. Losses at the gene ends were 0 bases for V and 8 bases for J; bases not matched to a gene: 6. Germline CDR1 SGHNT, CDR2 YYREEE (reference sequence). Participants were placed into cohorts based on the clinical history they reported. In Cohort 3, a recovered donor had either two negative PCRs, clearance, or symptom resolution. This chain links TRBV5-4 with TRBJ1-2, with TRBD1 identical over 8 bases. This TCR was sampled from a man aged 50 to 60 who had recovered from COVID-19. Sequenced: PBMCs or T cells enriched from blood (not recorded which). The CDR3 DNA follows: TGTGCCAGCAGCTTGGGACAGGGGATGATGGGCTACACCTTC. Translation: CASSLGQGMMGYTF. The complete variable domain, with remaining parts taken from reference TRBV5-4 and TRBJ1-2, reads ETGVTQSPTHLIKTRGQQVTLRCSSQSGHNTVSWYQQALGQGPQFIFQYYREEENGRGNFPPRFSGLQFPNYSSELNVNALELDDSALYLCASSLGQGMMGYTFGSGTRLTVV.